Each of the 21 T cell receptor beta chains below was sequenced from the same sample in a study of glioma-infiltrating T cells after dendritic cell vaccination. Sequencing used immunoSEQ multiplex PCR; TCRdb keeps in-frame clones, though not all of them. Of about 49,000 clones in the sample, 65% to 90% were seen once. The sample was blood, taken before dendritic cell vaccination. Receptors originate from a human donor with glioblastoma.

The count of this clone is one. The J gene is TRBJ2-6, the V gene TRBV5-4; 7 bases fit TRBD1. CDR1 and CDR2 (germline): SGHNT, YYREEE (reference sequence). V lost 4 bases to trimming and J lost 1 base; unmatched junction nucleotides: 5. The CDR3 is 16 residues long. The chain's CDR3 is CASSPTQGSGANVLTF. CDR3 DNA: TGTGCCAGCAGCCCTACACAGGGGTCTGGGGCCAACGTCCTGACTTTC.

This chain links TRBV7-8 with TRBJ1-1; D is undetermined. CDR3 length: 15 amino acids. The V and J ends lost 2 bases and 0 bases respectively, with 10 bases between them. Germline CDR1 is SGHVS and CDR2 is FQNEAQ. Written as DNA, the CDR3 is TGTGCCAGCAGCTTACCGGGGAGGATGAACACTGAAGCTTTCTTT. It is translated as CASSLPGRMNTEAFF.

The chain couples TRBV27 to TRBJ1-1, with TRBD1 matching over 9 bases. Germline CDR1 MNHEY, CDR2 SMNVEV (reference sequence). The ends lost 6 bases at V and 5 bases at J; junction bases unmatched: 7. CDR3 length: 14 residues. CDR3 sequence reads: CASRIQGAGTEAFF. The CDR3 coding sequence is TGTGCCAGCAGAATACAGGGGGCAGGGACTGAAGCTTTCTTT.

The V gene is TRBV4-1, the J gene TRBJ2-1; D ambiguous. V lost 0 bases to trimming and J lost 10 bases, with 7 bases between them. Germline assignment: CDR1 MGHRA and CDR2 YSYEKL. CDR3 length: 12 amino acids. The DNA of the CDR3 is TGCGCCAGCAGCCAAGATTGGAGAGAGCAGTTCTTC. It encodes CASSQDWREQFF.

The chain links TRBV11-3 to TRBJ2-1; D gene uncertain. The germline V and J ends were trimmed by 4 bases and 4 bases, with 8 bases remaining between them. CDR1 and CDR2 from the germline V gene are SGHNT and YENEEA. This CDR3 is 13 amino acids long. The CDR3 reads CASSSRLYNEQFF. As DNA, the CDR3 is TGTGCCAGCAGCTCTAGGTTATACAATGAGCAGTTCTTC.

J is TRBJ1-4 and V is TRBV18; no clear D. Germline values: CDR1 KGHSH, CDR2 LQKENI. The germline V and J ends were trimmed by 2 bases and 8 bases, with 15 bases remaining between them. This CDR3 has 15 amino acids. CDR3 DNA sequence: TGTGCCAGCTCACCAGGCCAGACCTTGGGCGAAAAACTGTTTTTT. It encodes CASSPGQTLGEKLFF.

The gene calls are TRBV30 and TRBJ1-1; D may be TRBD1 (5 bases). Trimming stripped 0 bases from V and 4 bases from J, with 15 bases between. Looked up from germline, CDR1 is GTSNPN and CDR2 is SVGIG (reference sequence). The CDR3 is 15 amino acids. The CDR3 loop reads CAWSVRWGLGTEAFF. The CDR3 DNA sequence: TGTGCCTGGAGTGTACGATGGGGCCTGGGCACTGAAGCTTTCTTT.

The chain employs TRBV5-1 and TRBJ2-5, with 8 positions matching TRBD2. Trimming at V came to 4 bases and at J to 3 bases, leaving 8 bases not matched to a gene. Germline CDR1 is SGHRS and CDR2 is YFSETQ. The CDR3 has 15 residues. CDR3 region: CASSQGGAGEETQYF. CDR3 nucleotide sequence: TGCGCCAGCAGCCAAGGAGGAGCGGGAGAAGAGACCCAGTACTTC.

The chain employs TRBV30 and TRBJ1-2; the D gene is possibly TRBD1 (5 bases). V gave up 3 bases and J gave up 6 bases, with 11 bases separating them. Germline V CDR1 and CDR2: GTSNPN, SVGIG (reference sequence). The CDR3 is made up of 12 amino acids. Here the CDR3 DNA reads TGTGCCTGGAGCAGCCCGACAGATGGCTACACCTTC. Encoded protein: CAWSSPTDGYTF.

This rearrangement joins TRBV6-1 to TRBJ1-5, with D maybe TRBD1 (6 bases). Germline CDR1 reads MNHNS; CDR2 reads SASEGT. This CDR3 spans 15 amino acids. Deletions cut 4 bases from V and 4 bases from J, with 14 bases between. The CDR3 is CASSAGDRSNQPQHF. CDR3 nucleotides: TGTGCCAGCAGTGCCGGAGACAGGTCAAATCAGCCCCAGCATTTT.

Here the CDR3 reads CASSVEGVSYEQYF. As DNA, the CDR3 is TGTGCCAGCAGCGTAGAAGGGGTATCCTACGAGCAGTACTTC. The chain joins TRBV9 to TRBJ2-5; D might be TRBD1 (5 bases). The J call may not be correct, given that the DNA end is closer to TRBJ2-7. This CDR3 has 14 amino acids. In germline, CDR1 is SGDLS, CDR2 YYNGEE.

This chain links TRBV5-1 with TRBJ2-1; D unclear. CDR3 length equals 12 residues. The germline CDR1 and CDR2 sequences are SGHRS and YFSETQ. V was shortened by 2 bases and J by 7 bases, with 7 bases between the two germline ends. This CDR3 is CASSFERNEQFF. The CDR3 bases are TGCGCCAGCAGCTTCGAGAGGAATGAGCAGTTCTTC.

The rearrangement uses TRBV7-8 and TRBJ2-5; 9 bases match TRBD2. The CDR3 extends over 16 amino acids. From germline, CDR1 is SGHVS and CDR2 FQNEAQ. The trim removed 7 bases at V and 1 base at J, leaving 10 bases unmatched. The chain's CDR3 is CASKTWSGGLQETQYF. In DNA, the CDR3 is TGTGCCAGCAAAACTTGGAGCGGGGGGCTCCAAGAGACCCAGTACTTC. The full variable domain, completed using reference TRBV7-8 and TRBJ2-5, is GAGVSQSPRYKVAKRGQDVALRCDPISGHVSLFWYQQALGQGPEFLTYFQNEAQLDKSGLPSDRFFAERPEGSVSTLKIQRTQQEDSAVYLCASKTWSGGLQETQYFGPGTRLLVL.

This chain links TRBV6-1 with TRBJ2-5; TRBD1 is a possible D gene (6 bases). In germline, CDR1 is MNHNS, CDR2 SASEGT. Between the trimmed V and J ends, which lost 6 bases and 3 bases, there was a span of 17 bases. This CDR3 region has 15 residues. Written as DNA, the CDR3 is TGTGCCAGCAGACCTGGCCGGACAGACAAAGAGACCCAGTACTTC. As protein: CASRPGRTDKETQYF.

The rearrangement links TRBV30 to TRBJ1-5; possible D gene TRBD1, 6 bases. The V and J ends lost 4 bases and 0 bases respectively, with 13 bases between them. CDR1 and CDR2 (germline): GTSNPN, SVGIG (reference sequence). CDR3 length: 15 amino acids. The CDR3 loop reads CAWTLTGNSNQPQHF. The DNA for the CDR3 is TGTGCCTGGACCCTGACAGGCAATAGCAATCAGCCCCAGCATTTT.

The CDR3 loop is CASSSLGTGTYEQYF. The CDR3 region has the DNA TGTGCCAGCAGCTCTCTGGGGACAGGGACCTACGAGCAGTACTTC. The rearrangement uses TRBV7-2 and TRBJ2-7; TRBD1 matches 9 bases. The J segment lost 2 bases and the V segment lost 4 bases, leaving 6 bases of the junction unmatched. This CDR3 is built from 15 residues. Germline CDR1 reads SGHTA; CDR2 reads FQGNSA. The variable domain in full, completed from reference TRBV7-2 and TRBJ2-7, reads GAGVSQSPSNKVTEKGKDVELRCDPISGHTALYWYRQSLGQGLEFLIYFQGNSAPDKSGLPSDRFSAERTGGSVSTLTIQRTQQEDSAVYLCASSSLGTGTYEQYFGPGTRLTVT.

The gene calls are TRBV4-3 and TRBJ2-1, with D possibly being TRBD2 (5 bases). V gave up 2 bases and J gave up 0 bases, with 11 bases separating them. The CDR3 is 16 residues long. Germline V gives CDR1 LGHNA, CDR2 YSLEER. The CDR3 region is CASSQRWESSYNEQFF. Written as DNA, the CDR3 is TGCGCCAGCAGCCAAAGGTGGGAGAGCTCCTACAATGAGCAGTTCTTC.

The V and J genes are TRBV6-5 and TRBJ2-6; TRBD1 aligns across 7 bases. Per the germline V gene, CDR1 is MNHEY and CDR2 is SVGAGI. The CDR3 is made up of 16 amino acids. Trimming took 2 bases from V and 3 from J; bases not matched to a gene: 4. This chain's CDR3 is CASSYNRGGGANVLTF. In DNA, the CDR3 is TGTGCCAGCAGTTACAACAGGGGCGGTGGGGCCAACGTCCTGACTTTC.

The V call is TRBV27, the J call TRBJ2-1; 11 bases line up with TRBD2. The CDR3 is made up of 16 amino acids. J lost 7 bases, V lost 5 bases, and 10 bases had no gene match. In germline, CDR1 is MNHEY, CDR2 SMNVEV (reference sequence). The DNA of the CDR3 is TGTGCCAGCAGTCTTCTAGCGGGAGGAGAGAGGAATGAGCAGTTCTTC. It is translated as CASSLLAGGERNEQFF.

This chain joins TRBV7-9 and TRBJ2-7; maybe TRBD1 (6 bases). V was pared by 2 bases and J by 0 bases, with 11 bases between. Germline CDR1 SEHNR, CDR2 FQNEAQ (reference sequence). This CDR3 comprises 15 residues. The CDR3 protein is CASSLRRQVSYEQYF. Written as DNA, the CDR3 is TGTGCCAGCAGCTTAAGGAGACAGGTCTCCTACGAGCAGTACTTC.

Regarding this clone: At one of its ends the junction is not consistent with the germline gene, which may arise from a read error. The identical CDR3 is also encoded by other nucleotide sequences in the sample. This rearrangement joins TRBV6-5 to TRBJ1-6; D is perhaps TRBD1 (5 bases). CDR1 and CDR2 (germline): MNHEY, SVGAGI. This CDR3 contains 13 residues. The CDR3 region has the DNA TGTGCCAGCAGGCGGGACTATAATTCCCCCCTCCACTTT. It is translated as CASRRDYNSPLHF.